The table lists the clone carrying this T cell receptor (beta chain) with a count of one. The CDR3 totals 17 residues. V lost 0 bases and J lost 3, with 17 bases in between. In germline, CDR1 is MGHRA, CDR2 YSYEKL. Time point specified: cycle 4 day 1 (C4D1), after 5 to 7 weeks of nivolumab. Each of the patients experienced relapse following autologous stem cell transplantation, and their brentuximab vedotin exposure differed. Method: immunoSEQ multiplex PCR; TCRdb's copy keeps in-frame clones and lacks some. There are some 58,000 clones in the sample; under 95% occur only once, and 10% to 13% lies in the top ten. The sample originates from a study of PD-1 blockade in classical Hodgkin lymphoma.

The source is a human donor with classical Hodgkin lymphoma. The chain recombines TRBV4-1 with TRBJ1-1; D unclear. This specimen was peripheral blood mononuclear cells (PBMCs), taken before the fourth cycle of nivolumab. CDR3 coding DNA: TGCGCCAGCAGCCAAGATCCCCCCGGAGGGCGGGACACTGAAGCTTTCTTT. This encodes CASSQDPPGGRDTEAFF.